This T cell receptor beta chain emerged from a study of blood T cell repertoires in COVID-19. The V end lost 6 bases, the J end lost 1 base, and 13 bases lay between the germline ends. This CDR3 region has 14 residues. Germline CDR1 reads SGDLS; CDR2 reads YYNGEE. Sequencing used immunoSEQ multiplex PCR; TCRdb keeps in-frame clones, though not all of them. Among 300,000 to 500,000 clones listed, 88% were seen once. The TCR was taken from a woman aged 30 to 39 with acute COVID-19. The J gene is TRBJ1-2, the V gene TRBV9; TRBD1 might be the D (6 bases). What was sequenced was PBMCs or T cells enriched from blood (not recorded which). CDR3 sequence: CASTGGFYNYGYTF. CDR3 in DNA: TGTGCCAGCACGGGGGGCTTCTATAACTATGGCTACACCTTC. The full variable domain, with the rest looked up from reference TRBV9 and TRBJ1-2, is DSGVTQTPKHLITATGQRVTLRCSPRSGDLSVYWYQQSLDQGLQFLIQYYNGEERAKGNILERFSAQQFPDLHSELNLSSLELGDSALYFCASTGGFYNYGYTFGSGTRLTVV.